This T cell receptor beta chain was identified in a study of cytomegalovirus exposure and HLA in healthy donors. The PCR ran on 60 Vbeta and 13 Jbeta primers. Produced via immunoSEQ multiplex PCR; TCRdb's table is partial and in-frame only. The profile shows around 120,000 clones, 65% to 80% of them singletons. Donors counted as nominally healthy when sampled, yet unrecorded immune exposures were likely. Looked up from germline, CDR1 is SGHTA and CDR2 is FQGNSA. The CDR3 is 15 residues long. Trimming removed 1 base at V and 6 bases at J, with 14 bases between. The sequencing sample was made of PBMCs. This sequence originates from a woman between 40 and 55 years old in good health and CMV-seronegative. The chain uses TRBV7-2 and TRBJ2-3; TRBD1 is a possible D gene (5 bases). CDR3 in amino acids: CASSLDPRETDTQYF. Here the CDR3 DNA reads TGTGCCAGCAGCTTAGATCCCAGGGAAACCGATACGCAGTATTTT. Drawing the rest from reference TRBV7-2 and TRBJ2-3, the complete variable domain is GAGVSQSPSNKVTEKGKDVELRCDPISGHTALYWYRQSLGQGLEFLIYFQGNSAPDKSGLPSDRFSAERTGGSVSTLTIQRTQQEDSAVYLCASSLDPRETDTQYFGPGTRLTVL.